Shown below are 19 T cell receptor beta chains from a single sample sequenced in a study of Ad26.COV2.S vaccination and SARS-CoV-2 variants. Treatment: around 19 received Ad26.COV2.S at low or high dose, single or two shots; about 5 received placebo; per-sample allocation not given. Sampling occurred on day 63 after the first vaccine or placebo injection. Clones were read by immunoSEQ multiplex PCR, and TCRdb kept only the in-frame ones, dropping some. Among around 300,000 clones, roughly 88% were seen once, and the ten largest hold 5.5%. Source: peripheral blood, taken in a trial of Ad26.COV2.S vaccine versus placebo. All receptors come from a person aged 18-60 years who received the Ad26.COV2.S COVID-19 vaccine or a placebo.

In this sample, this clone turned up once. V gene TRBV25-1 combines with J gene TRBJ2-1; D perhaps matches TRBD1 (5 bases). The CDR3 is 17 amino acids. Deletions cut 4 bases from V and 1 base from J, with 17 bases between. From germline, CDR1 is MGHDK and CDR2 SYGVNS. The CDR3 DNA sequence: TGTGCCAGCAGTGGGGGCGCAGGCAGTAAGTCCTACAATGAGCAGTTCTTC. Its translation: CASSGGAGSKSYNEQFF.

V and J are TRBV7-6 and TRBJ2-1; D unresolved. The germline V gene has CDR1 SGHVS and CDR2 FNYEAQ. The V end lost 0 bases, the J end lost 7 bases, and 4 bases lay between the germline ends. The CDR3 loop spans 12 amino acids. CDR3 protein: CASSLAENEQFF. CDR3 sequence (DNA): TGTGCCAGCAGCTTAGCCGAGAATGAGCAGTTCTTC.

This rearrangement joins TRBV5-6 to TRBJ1-1; D remains ambiguous. With 2 bases removed from V and 0 bases from J, the gap between germline ends came to 8 bases. The CDR3 loop spans 14 amino acids. CDR1 SGHDT and CDR2 YYEEEE come from the germline V gene. The DNA of the CDR3 is TGTGCCAGCAGCTTTAGGGTGATGAACACTGAAGCTTTCTTT. Translation gives CASSFRVMNTEAFF.

The gene calls are TRBV3-1 (or the pseudogene TRBV3-2) and TRBJ1-2, with a possible D match to TRBD1 (5 bases). The germline gives CDR1 LGHDT, CDR2 YNNKEL (reference sequence). Deletions cut 2 bases from V and 5 bases from J, with 12 bases between. This CDR3 has 14 residues. The CDR3 reads CASSQSGLLYGYTF. CDR3 nucleotides: TGTGCCAGCAGCCAATCGGGACTGTTATATGGCTACACCTTC.

This chain links TRBV5-4 with TRBJ1-1; D ambiguous. The V gene lost 0 bases and the J gene lost 5 bases, with 14 bases spanning the gap. CDR1 is SGHNT, CDR2 YYREEE, per germline (reference sequence). There are 15 residues in the CDR3. This CDR3 reads CASSLVLGLGTEAFF. In nucleotides, the CDR3 is TGTGCCAGCAGCTTGGTTTTAGGGCTAGGGACTGAAGCTTTCTTT.

This chain links TRBV6-5 with TRBJ2-3; tentatively, D is TRBD2 (6 bases). The CDR3 has 14 amino acids. V was shortened by 6 bases and J by 7 bases, with 17 bases between the two germline ends. CDR1 and CDR2 from the germline V gene are MNHEY and SVGAGI. The CDR3 here is CASRFRTISYTQYF. The CDR3 DNA follows: TGTGCCAGCAGGTTTCGGACTATTTCTTATACGCAGTATTTT.

This clone was found a few times. This sequence joins TRBV23-1 and TRBJ1-6, with D maybe TRBD1 (5 bases). TRBV23-1 is marked as an open reading frame, function uncertain. V was clipped by 4 bases and J by 4 bases, with 11 bases between them. This CDR3 comprises 15 residues. CDR3 DNA sequence: TGCGCCAGCAGTCTAAGGGGTTTGTATAATTCACCCCTCCACTTT. Its protein product is CASSLRGLYNSPLHF.

The V and J genes are TRBV7-9 and TRBJ2-3; 13 nucleotides line up with TRBD2. J was trimmed by 7 bases and V by 7 bases; bases with no gene match: 11. The CDR3 spans 16 residues. Germline CDR1 and CDR2: SEHNR and FQNEAQ (reference sequence). The CDR3 reads CASTDTGLAGRHTQYF. CDR3 DNA: TGTGCCAGCACCGATACGGGACTAGCGGGGAGGCATACGCAGTATTTT.

The rearrangement uses TRBV7-2 and TRBJ1-2; TRBD1 aligns across 7 bases. V was pared by 1 base and J by 4 bases, with 9 bases of the junction left unmatched. In germline, CDR1 is SGHTA, CDR2 FQGNSA. This CDR3 comprises 16 residues. CDR3 in DNA: TGTGCCAGCAGCTTAGATTCAAGGGGACAGCCCTATGGCTACACCTTC. Its protein product is CASSLDSRGQPYGYTF.

The rearrangement links TRBV30 to TRBJ1-2, with unresolved D. The germline CDR1 and CDR2 sequences are GTSNPN and SVGIG (reference sequence). V was pared by 0 bases and J by 5 bases, with 10 bases between. The length of the CDR3 is 13 residues. CDR3 coding DNA: TGTGCCTGGAGTGTTGGGCAGAAGTATGGCTACACCTTC. Protein product: CAWSVGQKYGYTF. The whole variable domain, remainder taken from reference TRBV30 and TRBJ1-2, is SQTIHQWPATLVQPVGSPLSLECTVEGTSNPNLYWYRQAAGRGLQLLFYSVGIGQISSEVPQNLSASRPQDRQFILSSKKLLLSDSGFYLCAWSVGQKYGYTFGSGTRLTVV.

This chain connects TRBV12-3 or TRBV12-4 to TRBJ1-1; 9 nucleotides agree with TRBD1. CDR3 length: 13 residues. Trimming removed 11 bases from V and 5 bases from J; junction bases left unmatched: 9. The CDR3, as DNA: TGTGCCTGTAAACAGGGGGCTGAGACTGAAGCTTTCTTT. Protein: CACKQGAETEAFF.

J is TRBJ1-1 and V is TRBV14; the D gene is possibly TRBD1 (6 bases). The CDR3 totals 17 residues. The V end was cut by 2 bases, the J end by 1 base, with 17 bases between. The germline CDR1 and CDR2 sequences are SGHDN and FVKESK. The CDR3 sequence is CASSQLSRGAQNTEAFF. CDR3 nucleotide sequence: TGTGCCAGCAGCCAACTGTCAAGGGGGGCACAGAACACTGAAGCTTTCTTT.

V is TRBV7-3 and J is TRBJ2-2; TRBD2 aligns across 8 bases. V shed 0 bases, J shed 0 bases, and the junction held 0 bases outside the gene matches. Germline V gene sequence: CDR1 SGHTA, CDR2 FQGTGA. The CDR3 totals 16 residues. The CDR3 loop is CASSLTSGTNTGELFF. CDR3 DNA sequence: TGTGCCAGCAGCTTAACTAGCGGGACGAACACCGGGGAGCTGTTTTTT.

This chain uses TRBV6-4 with TRBJ2-3, with D uncertain. Germline V gene data show CDR1 as MRHNA and CDR2 as SNTAGT. Between the trimmed V and J ends, which lost 5 bases and 1 base, there was a span of 7 bases. This CDR3 comprises 13 residues. CDR3 coding DNA: TGTGCCAGCAGTCCGCAGGGCACAGATACGCAGTATTTT. Translating it yields CASSPQGTDTQYF.

The chain combines TRBV7-3 with TRBJ1-3, with TRBD1 as a possible D gene (5 bases). The CDR3 has 15 residues. Deletions cut 2 bases from V and 0 bases from J, with 8 bases between. Germline V gene data show CDR1 as SGHTA and CDR2 as FQGTGA. This CDR3 reads CASSLSRDSGNTIYF. CDR3 coding DNA: TGTGCCAGCAGCTTATCCAGGGACTCTGGAAACACCATATATTTT.

This chain uses TRBV19 with TRBJ1-5; D is unclear. The CDR3 extends over 13 amino acids. CDR1 and CDR2 (germline): LNHDA, SQIVND (reference sequence). V shed 3 bases and J shed 7 bases, with 10 bases lying between them. The CDR3 here is CASSIPTWQPQHF. The CDR3 bases are TGTGCCAGTAGTATCCCCACTTGGCAGCCCCAGCATTTT.

The J gene is TRBJ2-2, the V gene TRBV5-4; D is undetermined. CDR1 is SGHNT and CDR2 is YYREEE in the germline V gene (reference sequence). The CDR3 contains 13 residues. V was shortened by 2 bases and J by 4 bases, with 6 bases between the two germline ends. DNA of the CDR3: TGTGCCAGCAGCTTAGGGTTCACCGGGGAGCTGTTTTTT. Residues: CASSLGFTGELFF.

The V and J genes are TRBV7-2 and TRBJ1-5; 7 nucleotides line up with TRBD1. Germline values: CDR1 SGHTA, CDR2 FQGNSA. V gave up 5 bases and J gave up 7 bases; unmatched junction bases: 11. The CDR3 runs 15 residues. DNA for the CDR3: TGTGCCAGCAGCCCCAGACAGGGTGTTTACCAGCCCCAGCATTTT. Its translation: CASSPRQGVYQPQHF.

The gene calls are TRBV6-5 and TRBJ1-2; 9 bases line up with TRBD1. V lost 4 bases and J lost 4; bases outside the gene matches: 7. The CDR3 covers 15 residues. CDR1 MNHEY and CDR2 SVGAGI come from the germline V gene. The CDR3 DNA follows: TGTGCCAGCAGTTTTGACAGGGGGGTAAGCTATGGCTACACCTTC. This gives the protein CASSFDRGVSYGYTF.